This T cell receptor beta chain was retrieved from a study of blood T cell repertoires in COVID-19. At the level of the study: Samples of COVID-19 (acute and convalescent) were obtained from the United States, Italy and Spain. T cells, B-cell-depleted T cells, or PBMCs provided the cDNA or gDNA that served as material.

CDR3 length equals 14 residues. Germline lookup yields CDR1 SGHRS and CDR2 YFSETQ. Trimming left V 0 bases short and J 5 bases short, with 9 bases between. Authors' methods: Reference gene primer amplification gave estimated nucleated cell counts. Method: immunoSEQ multiplex PCR; TCRdb's copy keeps in-frame clones and lacks some. That table supplies the V and J calls and clone size; D and trimming were determined from the DNA. In the table there are some 70,000 clones, 86% of which are singletons. The source material was peripheral blood. This TCR came from a young man with acute or convalescent COVID-19. The chain is built from TRBV5-1 and TRBJ2-1, with a tentative D call TRBD1 (6 bases). This CDR3 reads CASSLVSGDNEQFF. CDR3 coding DNA: TGCGCCAGCAGCTTGGTTTCAGGGGACAATGAGCAGTTCTTC.